The clone carrying this T cell receptor beta chain was observed at least ten times. As the library was built, unique molecular identifiers were attached to individual cDNA molecules. One entry per CDR3 protein, called by TCRdb with MiXCR from the RACE reads. Of 71,000 or so distinct CDR3 sequences in the sample, about 9.1% are singletons; the top ten hold 3.3%. V lost 4 bases and J lost 1, with 2 bases in between. There are 13 residues in the CDR3. CDR1 SNHLY and CDR2 FYNNEI come from the germline V gene. This sample's time point: patch test 1, 2 weeks after DPC sensitization. The treatment: therapeutic diphenylcyclopropenone sensitization with weekly scalp DPC. The record originates from a study of human T cells and chemical hapten exposure.

The origin of this receptor is a woman in her thirties or forties with alopecia areata. Some clones in this sample may be carry-over from other donors' samples. The sample consisted of whole blood, taken in connection with sensitization to the hapten diphenylcyclopropenone (DPC). V gene TRBV2 combines with J gene TRBJ2-6; D is undetermined. CDR3 region: CASSGSGANVLTF. CDR3 coding DNA: TGTGCCAGCAGTGGGTCTGGGGCCAACGTCCTGACTTTC.